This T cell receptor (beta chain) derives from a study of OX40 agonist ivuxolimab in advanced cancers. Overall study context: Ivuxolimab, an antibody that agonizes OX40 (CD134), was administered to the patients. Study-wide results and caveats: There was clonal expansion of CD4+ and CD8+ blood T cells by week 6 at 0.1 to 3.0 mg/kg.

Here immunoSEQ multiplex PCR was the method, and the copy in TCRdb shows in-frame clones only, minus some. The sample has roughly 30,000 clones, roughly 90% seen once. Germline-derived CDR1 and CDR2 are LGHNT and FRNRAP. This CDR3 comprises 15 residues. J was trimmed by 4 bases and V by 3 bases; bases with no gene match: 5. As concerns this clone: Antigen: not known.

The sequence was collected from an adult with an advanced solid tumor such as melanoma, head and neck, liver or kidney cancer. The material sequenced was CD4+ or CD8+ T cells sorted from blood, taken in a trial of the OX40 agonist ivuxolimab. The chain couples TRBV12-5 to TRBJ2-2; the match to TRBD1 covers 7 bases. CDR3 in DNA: TGTGCTAGTGGTTTATTGAGGGGGCCCACCGGGGAGCTGTTTTTT. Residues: CASGLLRGPTGELFF. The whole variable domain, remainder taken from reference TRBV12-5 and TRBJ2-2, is DARVTQTPRHKVTEMGQEVTMRCQPILGHNTVFWYRQTMMQGLELLAYFRNRAPLDDSGMPKDRFSAEMPDATLATLKIQPSEPRDSAVYFCASGLLRGPTGELFFGEGSRLTVL.